The rows below give T cell receptor beta chains drawn from one sample of a study of cytomegalovirus exposure and HLA in healthy donors. Sequencing used immunoSEQ multiplex PCR; TCRdb keeps in-frame clones, though not all of them. The repertoire consists of about 110,000 clones, with around 73% occurring once and the leading ten covering approximately 8.4%. The source material was PBMCs. These receptors originate from a man between 35 and 55 years old in good health and CMV-seronegative. Each CDR3 is given without its conserved first and last residue. Not every row has a clone size; where given, it reads once, few, many or a size class.

clone size: -; J gene: TRBJ2-7; V gene: TRBV15; CDR3 protein: ATSIARRTTYEQY
clone size: few; J gene: TRBJ1-4; V gene: TRBV6-5; CDR3 protein: ASSLQGEKLF
clone size: -; J gene: TRBJ2-3; V gene: TRBV6-4; CDR3 protein: ASSVQGGWTDTQY
clone size: -; J gene: TRBJ2-1; V gene: TRBV27; CDR3 protein: ASSFTPRQSSYNEQF
clone size: once; J gene: TRBJ1-3; V gene: TRBV9; CDR3 protein: ASSVEGGSGNTIY
clone size: few; J gene: TRBJ2-1; V gene: TRBV29-1; CDR3 protein: SVEASGGGQF
clone size: once; J gene: TRBJ2-7; V gene: TRBV5-1; CDR3 protein: ASSFRQGEYEQY
clone size: -; J gene: TRBJ2-6; V gene: TRBV4-1; CDR3 protein: ASSQVVTGANVLT
clone size: -; J gene: TRBJ1-1; V gene: TRBV6-6; CDR3 protein: ASSYSWEKNTEAF
clone size: -; J gene: TRBJ2-7; V gene: TRBV10-3; CDR3 protein: AISEWGTGGYEQY
clone size: -; J gene: TRBJ1-1; V gene: TRBV16; CDR3 protein: ASSQSSGRPTEAF
clone size: few; J gene: TRBJ2-5; V gene: TRBV7-8; CDR3 protein: ASSSLAGEETQY
clone size: -; J gene: TRBJ1-6; V gene: TRBV28; CDR3 protein: ASLSSYNSPLH
clone size: -; J gene: TRBJ1-1; V gene: TRBV12-5; CDR3 protein: ASGLNSPPGTEAF
clone size: few; J gene: TRBJ1-1; V gene: TRBV6-1; CDR3 protein: ASSEEDNRDTEAF
clone size: few; J gene: TRBJ2-3; V gene: TRBV2; CDR3 protein: ASSVQGRESSTDTQY
clone size: -; J gene: TRBJ1-1; V gene: TRBV4-1; CDR3 protein: ASSHASEGRPNTEAF
clone size: -; J gene: TRBJ2-1; V gene: TRBV7-6; CDR3 protein: ASSLASGGYNEQF
clone size: -; J gene: TRBJ1-2; V gene: TRBV6-1; CDR3 protein: ASSEAAQGAGGYT
clone size: -; J gene: TRBJ1-5; V gene: TRBV5-1; CDR3 protein: ASSSSPGGDQPQH
clone size: -; J gene: TRBJ2-3; V gene: TRBV6-1; CDR3 protein: ASSEIPAGTDTQY
clone size: -; J gene: TRBJ2-7; V gene: TRBV27; CDR3 protein: ASSLAGGGISYEQY
clone size: -; J gene: TRBJ1-6; V gene: TRBV19; CDR3 protein: ASSIGSYNSPLH
clone size: -; J gene: TRBJ2-1; V gene: TRBV7-9; CDR3 protein: ASSPLVGTGDNEQF
clone size: -; J gene: TRBJ2-1; V gene: TRBV19; CDR3 protein: ASSEGADSYNEQF
clone size: -; J gene: TRBJ1-2; V gene: TRBV5-1; CDR3 protein: ASSLETGMGYT
clone size: -; J gene: TRBJ2-3; V gene: TRBV4-1; CDR3 protein: ASSHGGATTDTQY
clone size: -; J gene: TRBJ2-7; V gene: TRBV11-2; CDR3 protein: ASSSGTGYEQY
clone size: -; J gene: TRBJ2-3; V gene: TRBV12-5; CDR3 protein: ASGPGQGTDTQY
clone size: once; J gene: TRBJ2-3; V gene: TRBV6-8; CDR3 protein: ASLHTGLLRADTQY
clone size: -; J gene: TRBJ1-2; V gene: TRBV2; CDR3 protein: ASSALTGSDGYT
clone size: few; J gene: TRBJ2-1; V gene: TRBV7-9; CDR3 protein: ASRLGVAASYNEQF
clone size: few; J gene: TRBJ2-1; V gene: TRBV5-4; CDR3 protein: ASSRAGGSSYNEQF
clone size: -; J gene: TRBJ2-7; V gene: TRBV5-6; CDR3 protein: ASSAYRDRSYEQY
clone size: -; J gene: TRBJ2-3; V gene: TRBV28; CDR3 protein: ASSLPVAGRDTQY
clone size: -; J gene: TRBJ1-2; V gene: TRBV6-1; CDR3 protein: ASTRGRSGYT
clone size: once; J gene: TRBJ1-2; V gene: TRBV10-3; CDR3 protein: AIRGTDYGYT
clone size: -; J gene: TRBJ2-7; V gene: TRBV13; CDR3 protein: ASSLGQGARGEQY
clone size: few; J gene: TRBJ2-7; V gene: TRBV28; CDR3 protein: ASSLPRGEQY
clone size: -; J gene: TRBJ1-1; V gene: TRBV6-5; CDR3 protein: ASSGQANTEAF
clone size: -; J gene: TRBJ2-1; V gene: TRBV5-4; CDR3 protein: ASSHTGQHNEQF
clone size: -; J gene: TRBJ2-4; V gene: TRBV1; CDR3 protein: TSFLAVQY
clone size: -; J gene: TRBJ2-6; V gene: TRBV7-6; CDR3 protein: ASSPGDSGANVLT
clone size: -; J gene: TRBJ1-2; V gene: TRBV7-9; CDR3 protein: ASSADSSLYGYT
clone size: once; J gene: TRBJ1-4; V gene: TRBV28; CDR3 protein: ASSSPSGGHEKLF
clone size: -; J gene: TRBJ2-3; V gene: TRBV5-1; CDR3 protein: ASSFPPTSAVLDTQY